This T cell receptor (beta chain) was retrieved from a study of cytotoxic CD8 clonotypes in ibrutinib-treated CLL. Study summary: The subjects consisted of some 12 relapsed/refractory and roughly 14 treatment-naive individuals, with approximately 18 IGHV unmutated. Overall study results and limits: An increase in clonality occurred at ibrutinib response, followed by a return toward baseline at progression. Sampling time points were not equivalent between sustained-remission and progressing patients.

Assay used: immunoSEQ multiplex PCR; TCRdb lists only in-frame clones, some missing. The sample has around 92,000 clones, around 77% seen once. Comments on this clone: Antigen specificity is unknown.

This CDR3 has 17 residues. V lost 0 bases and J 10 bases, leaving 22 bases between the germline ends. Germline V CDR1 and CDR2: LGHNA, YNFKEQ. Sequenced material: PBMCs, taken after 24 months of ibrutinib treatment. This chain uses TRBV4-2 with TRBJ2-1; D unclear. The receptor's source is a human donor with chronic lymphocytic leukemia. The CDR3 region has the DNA TGTGCCAGCAGCCAAGATTCCGGAGTAGGGTATACAATGGAGCAGTTCTTC. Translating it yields CASSQDSGVGYTMEQFF.